The clone carrying this T cell receptor beta chain was seen repeatedly, ten times or more. Its antigen remains unknown. This sample was taken from a study of blood T cells in healthy people across ages. General study points: Per-million-T-cell TCR beta diversity fell roughly linearly with age.

The sample, around 9.9 milliliters of peripheral blood, was drawn from each donor. It was with a sample-barcoded 5' primer and a J-beta primer mix that a second PCR of about 6 to 12 cycles was run. TCRdb reprocessed the 5' RACE reads with MiXCR, giving one entry per CDR3 protein. The repertoire holds around 650,000 distinct CDR3 sequences, with approximately 31% as singletons. CDR1 and CDR2 from the germline V gene are SQVTM and ANQGSEA. The CDR3 has 15 amino acids. V lost 4 bases to trimming and J lost 2 bases; unmatched junction nucleotides: 6. The receptor's source is a woman of 80 years or more in good health. V gene TRBV29-1 combines with J gene TRBJ2-3, with TRBD2 identical over 10 bases. The material sequenced was blood. CDR3 bases: TGCAGCGTTGTCCTTAGCGGGGGGAACACAGATACGCAGTATTTT. Translated: CSVVLSGGNTDTQYF.